The rows below give T cell receptor beta chains drawn from one sample of a study of siplizumab effects on memory and regulatory T cells. Libraries were prepared by immunoSEQ multiplex PCR; TCRdb keeps only in-frame clonotypes and omits some of them. This sample has about 97,000 clones, with 80% to 95% found just once. The specimen sequenced was non-Treg CD4+ T cells sorted from blood. The receptors shown here come from a human donor in good health. The CDR3 runs from the conserved cysteine through the conserved F or W. A D gene is named only where the DNA matches it firmly. Clone sizes are given selectively: once, few, many, or a class where the clone is expanded.

v_gene	d_gene	j_gene	abundance	len	CDR3nt	CDR3aa
TRBV7-2	TRBD2	TRBJ2-5	.	15	TGTGCCAGCAGCACCTCTAGCGGGGTGCAAGAGACCCAGTACTTC	CASSTSSGVQETQYF
TRBV19	TRBD1	TRBJ1-2	once	12	TGTGCCAGCTACAGGGGAAGCTATGGCTACACCTTC	CASYRGSYGYTF
TRBV10-1	TRBD2	TRBJ2-1	.	15	TGCGCCAGCAGTGACGTTAGCGGGGCCTACAATGAGCAGTTCTTC	CASSDVSGAYNEQFF
TRBV7-2	TRBD1	TRBJ1-3	.	18	TGTGCCAGCAGCTTAGCGGGGGGACAGGGGCACTCTGGAAACACCATATATTTT	CASSLAGGQGHSGNTIYF
TRBV7-3	.	TRBJ1-4	.	15	TGTGCCAGCAGCTTACCCCTCGGGGGGTATGAAAAACTGTTTTTT	CASSLPLGGYEKLFF
TRBV9	TRBD2	TRBJ2-7	.	15	TGTGCCAGCAGCGTAGGGCTAGCGGGAGGAGAAGAGCAGTACTTC	CASSVGLAGGEEQYF
TRBV20-1	TRBD1	TRBJ1-1	.	11	TGCACGGACAGGGGTTATACTGAAGCTTTCTTT	CTDRGYTEAFF
TRBV10-3	.	TRBJ2-5	.	14	TGTGCCATCAGTGAGTCGAAGGGAGAAGAGACCCAGTACTTC	CAISESKGEETQYF
TRBV2	.	TRBJ2-5	.	15	TGTGCCAGCAGTGAGAGTCAGACAAGATCAGGGACCCAGTACTTC	CASSESQTRSGTQYF
TRBV6-4	TRBD2	TRBJ2-1	.	14	TGTGCCAGCTCCAGCGGGAGCGCCTACAATGAGCAGTTCTTC	CASSSGSAYNEQFF
TRBV27	TRBD2	TRBJ2-3	.	19	TGTGCCAGCAGTTTAAGGAGGCTAGCGGGAGCTTCGGTCGGGGATACGCAGTATTTT	CASSLRRLAGASVGDTQYF
TRBV4-1	.	TRBJ2-5	many	15	TGCGCCAGCAGCCAATTAGGGCTGATCCAAGAGACCCAGTACTTC	CASSQLGLIQETQYF
TRBV27	.	TRBJ1-1	.	12	TGTGCCAGCAGGACGGGGAACACTGAAGCTTTCTTT	CASRTGNTEAFF
TRBV27	TRBD2	TRBJ2-3	.	16	TGTGCCAGCAGTGCCCGACTAGCGGGGGGCACAGATACGCAGTATTTT	CASSARLAGGTDTQYF
TRBV7-5	.	TRBJ1-2	.	14	TGTGTCAGAAGCTTAGAACGGGATCACTATGGCTACACCTTC	CVRSLERDHYGYTF
TRBV5-1	TRBD2	TRBJ2-7	few	16	TGCGCCAGCAGCTTTGGGCTAGCGGGAGCTGTCCACGAGCAGTACTTC	CASSFGLAGAVHEQYF
TRBV2	TRBD2	TRBJ2-7	.	15	TGTGCCAGCAGTCCGAGGACTAGAGCCTCCTACGAGCAGTACTTC	CASSPRTRASYEQYF
TRBV11-2	.	TRBJ1-1	.	15	TGTGCCAGCAGCCAGGGACCGCGGAACCGGGCTGAAGCTTTCTTT	CASSQGPRNRAEAFF
TRBV7-2	.	TRBJ2-7	.	13	TGTGCCAGCAGCTTGGGGACTGCCTACGAGCAGTACTTC	CASSLGTAYEQYF
TRBV7-8	TRBD2	TRBJ2-1	.	17	TGTGCCAGCAGCCCGACTAGCGGGAGTTCTTCCTACAATGAGCAGTTCTTC	CASSPTSGSSSYNEQFF
TRBV30	.	TRBJ1-5	.	14	TGTGCCTGGGAGGAAGGGTCTGGAAATCAGCCCCAGCATTTT	CAWEEGSGNQPQHF
TRBV28	.	TRBJ2-3	.	17	TGTGCCAGCAGCCCCCACCTTGGCGGGAAGAGCACAGATACGCAGTATTTT	CASSPHLGGKSTDTQYF
TRBV7-3	TRBD2	TRBJ2-1	once	15	TGTGCCAGCAGCTTAATGGCGGGAGGGCAAAATGAGCAGTTCTTC	CASSLMAGGQNEQFF
TRBV7-6	.	TRBJ1-1	.	13	TGTGCCAGCAGCATGGACTGGAACACTGAAGCTTTCTTT	CASSMDWNTEAFF
TRBV6-1	TRBD1	TRBJ1-2	.	14	TGTGCCAGCAGTGCGGACAGGGTTAGTAATGGCTACACCTTC	CASSADRVSNGYTF
TRBV27	.	TRBJ2-3	once	12	TGTGCCAGCAGTCAACAGGGTCATACGCAGTATTTT	CASSQQGHTQYF
TRBV19	TRBD1	TRBJ2-7	.	15	TGTGCCAGTAGCATGGGGAGGACAGGGGCCTACGAGCAGTACTTC	CASSMGRTGAYEQYF
TRBV7-6	TRBD1	TRBJ1-2	.	14	TGTGCCAGCAGCCCCGGGACAGGGGACTATGGCTACACCTTC	CASSPGTGDYGYTF
TRBV10-2	.	TRBJ2-3	.	15	TGCGCCAGCAGCCCTTCCCCCACGGGAAGAGATACGCAGTATTTT	CASSPSPTGRDTQYF
TRBV5-1	TRBD2	TRBJ2-7	.	16	TGCGCCAGCAGCTTGGAAGGTGGGACTAAAGGTTACGAGCAGTACTTC	CASSLEGGTKGYEQYF
TRBV29-1	.	TRBJ2-1	.	14	TGCAGCCAAGTGCGGGTTACTCATTACAATGAGCAGTTCTTC	CSQVRVTHYNEQFF
TRBV7-6	.	TRBJ1-4	.	16	TGTGCCAGCAGCTTGTTGTTATCGTCAACTAATGAAAAACTGTTTTTT	CASSLLLSSTNEKLFF
TRBV7-9	.	TRBJ2-5	.	12	TGTGCCAGCAGCTTAGTGGGGGAGACCCAGTACTTC	CASSLVGETQYF
TRBV5-4	.	TRBJ2-7	.	15	TGTGCCAGCAGCCTTACAGGGATGGCCAACTACGAGCAGTACTTC	CASSLTGMANYEQYF
TRBV18	TRBD1	TRBJ2-6	once	18	TGTGCCAGCTCACCAACGGACAGGGTGATCTCTGGGGCCAACGTCCTGACTTTC	CASSPTDRVISGANVLTF
TRBV6-4	.	TRBJ1-1	.	13	TGTGCCAGCAGCCACGGACTGTCGACTGAAGCTTTCTTT	CASSHGLSTEAFF
TRBV5-6	TRBD1	TRBJ1-2	.	14	TGTGCCAGCAGCGTCATATTGACAGGGGAGGGCTACACCTTC	CASSVILTGEGYTF
TRBV2	.	TRBJ2-5	.	13	TGTGCCAGCAGTCGGGGTCACCAAGAGACCCAGTACTTC	CASSRGHQETQYF
TRBV5-1	.	TRBJ2-5	.	15	TGCGCCAGCAGCCGGACCGACAGGTCAAAAGAGACCCAGTACTTC	CASSRTDRSKETQYF
TRBV19	.	TRBJ1-5	.	13	TGTGCCAGTAGTACAGGGGGCAATCAGCCCCAGCATTTT	CASSTGGNQPQHF
TRBV28	.	TRBJ1-3	.	14	TGTGCCAGCAGTTCGCGGGGCTCTGGAAACACCATATATTTT	CASSSRGSGNTIYF
TRBV7-9	.	TRBJ2-7	.	14	TGTGCCAGCAGCTTAATGGGGAACTCCTACGAGCAGTACTTC	CASSLMGNSYEQYF
TRBV5-1	TRBD1	TRBJ2-7	.	14	TGCGCCAGCAGCTTGGGGACAGGGCTACACGAGCAGTACTTC	CASSLGTGLHEQYF
TRBV7-2	.	TRBJ1-1	.	13	TGTGCCAGCAGCTTAGTGCGGAACACTGAAGCTTTCTTT	CASSLVRNTEAFF
TRBV11-3	.	TRBJ2-7	.	14	TGTGCCAGCAGATCGGCGCCGGGAAAGTACGAGCAGTACTTC	CASRSAPGKYEQYF
TRBV10-3	.	TRBJ2-3	.	15	TGTGCCATCAGTGAGGGCGGAGAGAGCACAGATACGCAGTATTTT	CAISEGGESTDTQYF
TRBV19	TRBD1	TRBJ2-7	.	14	TGTGCCAGTAGTATAGGACAGGGGTTCTACGAGCAGTACTTC	CASSIGQGFYEQYF
TRBV19	.	TRBJ2-4	.	16	TGTGCCAGTAGTATGTGGGGTCTTGGGGCCAAAAACATTCAGTACTTC	CASSMWGLGAKNIQYF
TRBV4-1	TRBD1	TRBJ2-5	.	16	TGCGCCAGCAGCCAAAACCGGGACAGGGTAGACGAGACCCAGTACTTC	CASSQNRDRVDETQYF
TRBV10-1	.	TRBJ2-5	.	13	TGCGCCAGCACCTCTGGACCGAGAGAGACCCAGTACTTC	CASTSGPRETQYF
TRBV10-3	TRBD2	TRBJ2-1	.	19	TGTGCCATCAGTGAGTCTGGTAGCGGGAGGGCAGGGTCCTACAATGAGCAGTTCTTC	CAISESGSGRAGSYNEQFF
TRBV29-1	TRBD2	TRBJ2-4	.	16	TGCAGCCCAGGACTAGCGGGAGGAATAGCCAAAAACATTCAGTACTTC	CSPGLAGGIAKNIQYF
TRBV4-1	.	TRBJ2-7	.	16	TGCGCCAGCAGCCAGGGGACGAGGGACACCCGCTACGAGCAGTACTTC	CASSQGTRDTRYEQYF
TRBV6-1	TRBD1	TRBJ2-2	.	14	TGTGCCAGCAGGACAGGGGGCGCAGCCGGGGAGCTGTTTTTT	CASRTGGAAGELFF
TRBV7-2	TRBD1	TRBJ2-7	.	15	TGTGCCAGCAGCCCCAGACAGGGGGGTTCCTACGAGCAGTACTTC	CASSPRQGGSYEQYF